The rows below give T cell receptor beta chains drawn from one sample of a study of glioma-infiltrating T cells. TCRdb analysed the multiplex PCR reads with MiXCR anew, one entry per CDR3 protein. This table has 160,000 or so distinct CDR3 sequences, approximately 40% appearing once. Input material: glioma tissue, nonneoplastic brain tissue, or PBMCs (not recorded which). The receptors were gathered from a human donor with low-grade glioma or glioblastoma, undergoing nonglioma brain surgery, or in good health (not recorded which). The CDR3 runs from the conserved cysteine through the conserved F or W. D genes are given only for firm matches. A row's size may be missing; if present it is once, few, many or a size class.

V,size,D,J,DNA,CDR3
TRBV29-1,.,.,TRBJ2-7,TGCAGCGTTGACTCAGGGGGGGACGAGCAGTACTTC,CSVDSGGDEQYF
TRBV5-1,.,TRBD2,TRBJ2-3,TGCGCCAGCAGCCCTGCCCCATGGACTAGCGGGAGTTTAAGCACAGATACGCAGTATTTT,CASSPAPWTSGSLSTDTQYF
TRBV27,.,.,TRBJ1-1,TGCGCCGGCAGTTTTCGATTGAACACTGAAGCTTTCTTT,CAGSFRLNTEAFF
TRBV12-3/TRBV12-4,once,.,TRBJ1-2,TGTGCCAGCAGCCGATTGACGAGGGGCGCAGGATATGGCTACACCTTC,CASSRLTRGAGYGYTF
TRBV29-1,.,.,TRBJ2-3,TGCAGCGTTGAAATCAGGGGTCAAGATACGCAGTATTTT,CSVEIRGQDTQYF
TRBV6-1,many,TRBD1,TRBJ2-7,TGTGCCAGCAGATTGACAGGGCTCGAGCAGTACTTC,CASRLTGLEQYF
TRBV19,.,.,TRBJ2-1,TGTGCCAGTAGTATCATGAGTTACAATGAGCAGTTCTTC,CASSIMSYNEQFF
TRBV3-1,many,TRBD2,TRBJ2-3,TGTGCCAGCAGCCAAGTAGGACTAGCGGGAGCAGATACGCAGTATTTT,CASSQVGLAGADTQYF
TRBV28,.,TRBD1,TRBJ1-5,TGTGCCAGCAAAGAGGGGGCGAGGATCATTCAGCCCCAGCATTTT,CASKEGARIIQPQHF
TRBV7-3,.,.,TRBJ2-1,TGTGCCAGCTGTAAAGAGGAAAACACCTACAATGAGCAGTTCTTC,CASCKEENTYNEQFF
TRBV14,.,.,TRBJ2-3,TGTGCCAGCAGCCAAGATCTAAGGGCAAGCACAGATACGCAGTATTTT,CASSQDLRASTDTQYF
TRBV5-4,.,.,TRBJ1-3,TGTGCCAGCAGCTTGGGCGGGATCAGCGCCTATGGAAACACCATATATTTT,CASSLGGISAYGNTIYF
TRBV20-1,many,.,TRBJ1-1,TGCAGTGCCCCACGGGACGGGAACACTGAAGCTTTCTTT,CSAPRDGNTEAFF
TRBV28,.,.,TRBJ2-6,TGTGCCACTGTGGAGTCTGGGGCCAACGTCCTGACTTTC,CATVESGANVLTF
TRBV28,.,TRBD2,TRBJ2-3,TGTGCCAGCAGTCGCCCACTAGCGGGGGGGACGGATACGCAGTATTTT,CASSRPLAGGTDTQYF
TRBV12-3/TRBV12-4,.,.,TRBJ2-1,TGTGCCAGCAGTTCCCGGGACCAGAACTACAATGAGAAGTTCTTC,CASSSRDQNYNEKFF
TRBV20-1,many,.,TRBJ2-1,TGCAGTGCTAGAGATCGGCTAAACAATGAGCAGTTCTTC,CSARDRLNNEQFF
TRBV11-1,.,.,TRBJ2-2,TGTGCCAGCAGCCCCGAGAGGGGGTGGACCGGGGAGCTGTTTTTT,CASSPERGWTGELFF
TRBV2,many,TRBD1,TRBJ1-5,TGTGCCAGCAGTTACCGACAGGGCGGTCAGCCCCAGCATTTT,CASSYRQGGQPQHF
TRBV12-3/TRBV12-4,many,.,TRBJ2-3,TGTGCCAGCAGTAGACGCGTCGATACGCAGTATTTT,CASSRRVDTQYF
TRBV4-1,many,.,TRBJ2-7,TGCGCCAGCAGCCAGTTCCAGGGGAATGTGTACGAGCAGTACTTC,CASSQFQGNVYEQYF
TRBV29-1,few,.,TRBJ1-4,TGCAGCGTTGAAGGGGAAGGGGGTAATGAAAAACTGTTTTTT,CSVEGEGGNEKLFF
TRBV5-1,.,.,TRBJ1-1,TGCGCCAGCAGCTTGGCCAGTGACACTGAAGCTTTATTT,CASSLASDTEALF
TRBV15,.,TRBD2,TRBJ2-2,TGTGCCACCAGCAGACTACTAGCGGGAGGCACCGGGGAGCTGTTTTTT,CATSRLLAGGTGELFF
TRBV6-1,many,.,TRBJ2-7,TGTGCCAGCAGCCACCTGGTCGAGCAGTACTTC,CASSHLVEQYF
TRBV30,.,.,TRBJ1-1,TGTGCCTGGAATTGTGATACGAACACTGAAGCTTTCTTT,CAWNCDTNTEAFF
TRBV6-1,.,.,TRBJ1-5,TGTGCCAGCAGTCTGGGGGGGGATAAGCCCAAGCATTTT,CASSLGGDKPKHF
TRBV7-9,few,TRBD2,TRBJ2-3,TGTGCCAGCAGAAAGAGGACTAGCGGGGAACTAGAGCAGTATTTT,CASRKRTSGELEQYF
TRBV4-2,many,.,TRBJ1-5,TGTGCCAGCAGCCAAGTGACGGAGGATCAGCCCCAGCATTTT,CASSQVTEDQPQHF
TRBV6-1,.,.,TRBJ1-1,TGTGTCAGCAGGAGATCACGTACTGAAGCTTTCTTT,CVSRRSRTEAFF